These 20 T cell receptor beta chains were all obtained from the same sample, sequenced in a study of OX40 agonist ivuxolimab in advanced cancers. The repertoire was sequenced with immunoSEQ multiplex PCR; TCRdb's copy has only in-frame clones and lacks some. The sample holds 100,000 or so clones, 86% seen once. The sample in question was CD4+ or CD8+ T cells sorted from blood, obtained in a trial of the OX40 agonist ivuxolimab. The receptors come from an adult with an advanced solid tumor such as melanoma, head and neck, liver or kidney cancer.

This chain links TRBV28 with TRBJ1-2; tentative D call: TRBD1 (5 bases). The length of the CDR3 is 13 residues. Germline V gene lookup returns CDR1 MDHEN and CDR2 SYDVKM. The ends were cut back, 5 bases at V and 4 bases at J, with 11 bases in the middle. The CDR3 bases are TGTGCCAGCAGTCAGACAGCGACCTATGGCTACACCTTC. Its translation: CASSQTATYGYTF.

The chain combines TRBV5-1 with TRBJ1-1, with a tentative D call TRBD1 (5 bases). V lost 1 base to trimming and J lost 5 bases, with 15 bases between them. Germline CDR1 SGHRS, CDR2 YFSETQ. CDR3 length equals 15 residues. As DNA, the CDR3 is TGCGCCAGCAGCTTGACGATGGGACCCCAAACTGAAGCTTTCTTT. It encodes CASSLTMGPQTEAFF.

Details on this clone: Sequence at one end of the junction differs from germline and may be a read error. DNA of the CDR3: TGTGCCAGCAGCATAGACAGGAGTTCTGGGGCCAACGTCCTGACTTTC. It codes for CASSIDRSSGANVLTF. The rearrangement joins TRBV11-2 to TRBJ2-6; TRBD1 might be the D (6 bases). There are 16 residues in the CDR3. Germline V lookup: CDR1 SGHAT, CDR2 FQNNGV.

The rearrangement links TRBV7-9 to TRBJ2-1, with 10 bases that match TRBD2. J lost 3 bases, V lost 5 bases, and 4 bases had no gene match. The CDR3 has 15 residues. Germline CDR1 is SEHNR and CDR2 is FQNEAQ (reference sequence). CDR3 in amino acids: CASSEGLASYNEQFF. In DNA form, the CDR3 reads TGTGCCAGCAGCGAGGGACTAGCGAGCTACAATGAGCAGTTCTTC.

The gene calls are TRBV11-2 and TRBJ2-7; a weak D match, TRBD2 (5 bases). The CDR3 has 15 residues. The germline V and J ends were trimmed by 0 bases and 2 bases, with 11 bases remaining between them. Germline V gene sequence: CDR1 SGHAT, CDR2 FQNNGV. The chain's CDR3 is CASSLDGRTPYEQYF. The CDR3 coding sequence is TGTGCCAGCAGCTTAGATGGGAGAACTCCCTACGAGCAGTACTTC.

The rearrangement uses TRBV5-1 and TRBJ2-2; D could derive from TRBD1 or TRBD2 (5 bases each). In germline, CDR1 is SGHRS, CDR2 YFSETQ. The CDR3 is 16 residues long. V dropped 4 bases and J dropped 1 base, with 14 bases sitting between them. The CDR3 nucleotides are TGCGCCAGCAGCAGCCGGGACGGGCTGAACACCGGGGAGCTGTTTTTT. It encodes CASSSRDGLNTGELFF. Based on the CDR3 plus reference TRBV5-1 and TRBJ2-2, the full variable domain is KAGVTQTPRYLIKTRGQQVTLSCSPISGHRSVSWYQQTPGQGLQFLFEYFSETQRNKGNFPGRFSGRQFSNSRSEMNVSTLELGDSALYLCASSSRDGLNTGELFFGEGSRLTVL.

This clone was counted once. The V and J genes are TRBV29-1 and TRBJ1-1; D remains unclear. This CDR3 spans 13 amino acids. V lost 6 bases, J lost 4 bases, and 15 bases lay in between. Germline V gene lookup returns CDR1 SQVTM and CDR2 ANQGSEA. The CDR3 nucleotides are TGCAGCGTCCACGGCAGCCCGGGCACTGAAGCTTTCTTT. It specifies CSVHGSPGTEAFF.

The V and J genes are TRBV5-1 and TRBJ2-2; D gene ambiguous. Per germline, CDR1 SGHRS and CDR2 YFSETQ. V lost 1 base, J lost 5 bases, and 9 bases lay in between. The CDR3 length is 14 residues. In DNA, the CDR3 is TGCGCCAGCAGCTTGAGGGATACGACCGGGGAGCTGTTTTTT. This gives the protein CASSLRDTTGELFF.

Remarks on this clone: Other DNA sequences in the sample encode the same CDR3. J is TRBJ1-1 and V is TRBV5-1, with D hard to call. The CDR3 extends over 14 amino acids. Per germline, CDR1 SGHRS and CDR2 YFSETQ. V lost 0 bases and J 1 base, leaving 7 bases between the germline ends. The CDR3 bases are TGCGCCAGCAGCTTGGAACCGGAGAACACTGAAGCTTTCTTT. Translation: CASSLEPENTEAFF.

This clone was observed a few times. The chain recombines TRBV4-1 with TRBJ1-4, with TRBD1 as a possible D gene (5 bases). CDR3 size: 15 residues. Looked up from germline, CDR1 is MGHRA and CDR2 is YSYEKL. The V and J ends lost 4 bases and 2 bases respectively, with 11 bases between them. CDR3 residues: CASSPQGRTNEKLFF. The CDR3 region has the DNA TGCGCCAGCAGCCCTCAGGGTAGGACTAATGAAAAACTGTTTTTT.

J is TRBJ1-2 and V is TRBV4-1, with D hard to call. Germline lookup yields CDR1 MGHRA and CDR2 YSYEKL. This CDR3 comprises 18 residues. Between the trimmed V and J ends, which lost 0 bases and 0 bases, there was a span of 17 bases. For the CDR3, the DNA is TGCGCCAGCAGCCAAGACGGGTGGGCAGGCAATGCTAACTATGGCTACACCTTC. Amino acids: CASSQDGWAGNANYGYTF.

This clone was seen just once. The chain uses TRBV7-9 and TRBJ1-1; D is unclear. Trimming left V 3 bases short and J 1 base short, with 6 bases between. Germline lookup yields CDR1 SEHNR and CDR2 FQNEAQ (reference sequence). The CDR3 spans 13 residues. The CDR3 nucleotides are TGTGCCAGCAGCTTCCAAAGGAACACTGAAGCTTTCTTT. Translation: CASSFQRNTEAFF.

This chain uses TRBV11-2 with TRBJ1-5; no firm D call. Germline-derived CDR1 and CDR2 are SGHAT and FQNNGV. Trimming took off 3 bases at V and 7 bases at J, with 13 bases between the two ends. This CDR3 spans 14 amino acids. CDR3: CASSFDPAGQPQHF. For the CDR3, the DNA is TGTGCCAGCAGCTTTGACCCAGCGGGGCAGCCCCAGCATTTT.

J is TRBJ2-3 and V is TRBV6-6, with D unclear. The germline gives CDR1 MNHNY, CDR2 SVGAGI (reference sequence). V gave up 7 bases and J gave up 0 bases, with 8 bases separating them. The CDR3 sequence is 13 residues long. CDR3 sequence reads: CASILGSTDTQYF. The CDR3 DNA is TGTGCCAGCATTCTCGGAAGCACAGATACGCAGTATTTT.

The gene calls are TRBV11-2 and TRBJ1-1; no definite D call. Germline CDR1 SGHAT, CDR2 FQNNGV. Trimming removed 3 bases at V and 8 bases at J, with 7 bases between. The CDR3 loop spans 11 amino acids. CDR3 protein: CASSFLREAFF. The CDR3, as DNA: TGTGCCAGCAGCTTTCTCAGGGAAGCTTTCTTT.

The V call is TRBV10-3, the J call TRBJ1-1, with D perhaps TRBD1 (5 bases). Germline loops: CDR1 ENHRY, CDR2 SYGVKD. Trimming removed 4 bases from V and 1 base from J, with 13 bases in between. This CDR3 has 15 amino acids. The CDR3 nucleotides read TGTGCCATCAGTGGGGGGGGACTTAAGAACACTGAAGCTTTCTTT. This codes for CAISGGGLKNTEAFF.

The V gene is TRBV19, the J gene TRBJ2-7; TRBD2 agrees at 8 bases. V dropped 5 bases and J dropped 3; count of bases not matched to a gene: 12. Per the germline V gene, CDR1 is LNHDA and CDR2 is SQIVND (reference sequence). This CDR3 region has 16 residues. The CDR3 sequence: CASSVRLARVGYEQYF. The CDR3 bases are TGTGCCAGTAGTGTCCGACTAGCGAGAGTCGGCTACGAGCAGTACTTC.

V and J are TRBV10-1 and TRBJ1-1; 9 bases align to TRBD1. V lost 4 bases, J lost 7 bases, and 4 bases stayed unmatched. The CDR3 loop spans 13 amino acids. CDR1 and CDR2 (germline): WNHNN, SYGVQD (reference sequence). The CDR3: CASSGQGVDEAFF. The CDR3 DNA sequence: TGCGCCAGCAGTGGACAGGGGGTCGATGAAGCTTTCTTT.

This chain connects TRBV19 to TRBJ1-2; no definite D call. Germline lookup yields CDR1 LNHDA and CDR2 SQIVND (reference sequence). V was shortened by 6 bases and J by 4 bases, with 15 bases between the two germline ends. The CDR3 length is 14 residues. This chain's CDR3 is CASRIEPLAYGYTF. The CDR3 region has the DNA TGTGCCAGTAGGATTGAGCCCTTGGCCTATGGCTACACCTTC.

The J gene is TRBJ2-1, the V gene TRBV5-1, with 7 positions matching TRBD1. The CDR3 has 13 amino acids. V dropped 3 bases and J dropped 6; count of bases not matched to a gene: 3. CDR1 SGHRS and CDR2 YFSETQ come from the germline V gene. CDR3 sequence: CASSYDRANEQFF. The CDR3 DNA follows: TGCGCCAGCAGCTATGACAGGGCCAATGAGCAGTTCTTC.